The 30 T cell receptor beta chains given below trace back to one sample, sequenced in a study of shared clonotypes between healthy human individuals (dated by TCRdb to the early 2020s). The library was prepared using the immunoSEQ multiplex PCR assay. The source is immuneACCESS, and TCRdb retained only in-frame sequences with V and J called. Part of the clones is not carried over; for the studies checked, unresolved V genes explain less than half of this, and the remainder is unexplained. This sample comprises 550,000 to 800,000 clones, about 90% of them detected only once. The leading ten clones occupy more than 30% of the sample. The sequencing sample was made of memory CD8+ T cells from PBMCs. The sample's cell subset or site label is to be understood as: CD45RO+ cells pooled with CCR7-negative TemRA cells. The receptors originated from a man younger than 35 in good health. Some clones in this sample may be carry-over from other donors' samples.

The V gene is TRBV4-3, the J gene TRBJ2-3; TRBD1 matches 7 bases. CDR1 is LGHNA, CDR2 YSLEER, per germline. The ends lost 2 bases at V and 0 bases at J; junction bases unmatched: 5. This CDR3 region has 16 residues. CDR3 protein: CASSQLVDRSTDTQYF. The CDR3 nucleotides read TGCGCCAGCAGCCAACTTGTGGACAGGAGCACAGATACGCAGTATTTT.

The V call is TRBV15, the J call TRBJ2-6; no definite D call. V was shortened by 4 bases and J by 3 bases, with 13 bases between the two germline ends. This CDR3 has 16 residues. Germline CDR1 LNHNV, CDR2 YYDKDF (reference sequence). The CDR3 protein is CATSTLEELGANVLTF. The CDR3 region has the DNA TGTGCCACCAGCACTTTAGAAGAACTTGGGGCCAACGTCCTGACTTTC.

This chain's CDR3 is CASRTGRGNTEAFF. The CDR3 nucleotides are TGCGCCAGCAGGACCGGACGGGGGAACACTGAAGCTTTCTTT. This sequence joins TRBV10-2 and TRBJ1-1; no definite D call. Germline V gene sequence: CDR1 WSHSY, CDR2 SAAADI. V shed 6 bases and J shed 1 base, with 12 bases lying between them. This CDR3 has 14 residues.

J is TRBJ1-1 and V is TRBV27, with D possibly matching TRBD1 (6 bases). Germline V gene sequence: CDR1 MNHEY, CDR2 SMNVEV (reference sequence). The CDR3 runs to 15 residues. Trimming removed 4 bases at V and 0 bases at J, with 12 bases between. CDR3 sequence reads: CASSWHRVMNTEAFF. CDR3 DNA: TGTGCCAGCAGTTGGCACAGGGTTATGAACACTGAAGCTTTCTTT.

This chain uses TRBV27 with TRBJ2-1; 8 nucleotides align to TRBD2. V lost 3 bases, J lost 2 bases, and 6 bases stayed unmatched. Germline V gene data show CDR1 as MNHEY and CDR2 as SMNVEV (reference sequence). There are 16 residues in the CDR3. CDR3 coding DNA: TGTGCCAGCAGTTTCCTCTCTAGCGGGCCCTACAATGAGCAGTTCTTC. As protein: CASSFLSSGPYNEQFF.

V usage is TRBV28 and J usage is TRBJ1-1; D gene unclear. Trimming stripped 8 bases from V and 4 bases from J, with 17 bases between. There are 14 residues in the CDR3. Germline V gene data show CDR1 as MDHEN and CDR2 as SYDVKM. CDR3 residues: CASAHSRLITEAFF. The CDR3 nucleotides are TGTGCCAGCGCCCATTCTAGACTGATCACTGAAGCTTTCTTT.

This clone was recorded only once. V and J are TRBV9 and TRBJ2-2; 7 nucleotides agree with TRBD1. CDR1 is SGDLS and CDR2 is YYNGEE in the germline V gene. The CDR3 has 13 residues. With V trimmed by 6 bases and J by 7 bases, 6 bases remained unmatched. CDR3 in DNA: TGTGCCAGCAAAAGGGGGCTGGGCGGGGAGCTGTTTTTT. It is translated as CASKRGLGGELFF.

This chain uses TRBV10-1 with TRBJ2-5; 11 nucleotides align to TRBD1. This CDR3 is built from 15 residues. The trim removed 6 bases at V and 5 bases at J, leaving 8 bases unmatched. Germline CDR1 reads WNHNN; CDR2 reads SYGVQD (reference sequence). This chain's CDR3 is CASSSGTGGWETQYF. As DNA, the CDR3 is TGCGCCAGCAGCTCCGGGACAGGGGGATGGGAGACCCAGTACTTC.

This clone was seen just once. This sample also contains other DNA sequences that code for the same CDR3. The V gene is TRBV7-9, the J gene TRBJ1-1, with D possibly matching TRBD1 (6 bases). Trimming removed 1 base at V and 2 bases at J, with 8 bases between. CDR3 length: 14 residues. Germline V gene lookup returns CDR1 SEHNR and CDR2 FQNEAQ (reference sequence). The CDR3 here is CASSLGQVNTEAFF. CDR3 DNA: TGTGCCAGCAGCTTAGGACAGGTCAACACTGAAGCTTTCTTT.

In the case of this clone: The same CDR3 also results from other DNA sequences found in this sample. This chain joins TRBV4-1 and TRBJ2-7, with D perhaps TRBD1 or TRBD2 (6 bases each). The CDR3 has 12 residues. Germline V gene lookup returns CDR1 MGHRA and CDR2 YSYEKL. Trimming left V 3 bases short and J 7 bases short, with 10 bases between. The CDR3 nucleotides read TGCGCCAGCAGCCAGGGGGCGGGGGAGCAGTACTTC. This translates into CASSQGAGEQYF.

The V gene is TRBV7-9, the J gene TRBJ2-5; TRBD1 aligns across 9 bases. The CDR3 extends over 14 amino acids. V dropped 4 bases and J dropped 3; count of bases not matched to a gene: 3. In germline, CDR1 is SEHNR, CDR2 FQNEAQ (reference sequence). The CDR3 DNA sequence: TGTGCCAGCAGCTGGGACAGGGTAGAAGAGACCCAGTACTTC. This codes for CASSWDRVEETQYF.

The gene calls are TRBV7-8 and TRBJ2-5, with a possible D match to TRBD2 (6 bases). The germline V and J ends were trimmed by 5 bases and 2 bases, with 12 bases remaining between them. Germline V gene data show CDR1 as SGHVS and CDR2 as FQNEAQ. The CDR3 sequence is 14 residues long. CDR3 sequence (DNA): TGTGCCAGCAGCACGGGACTTACACAAGAGACCCAGTACTTC. Protein: CASSTGLTQETQYF.

The CDR3 nucleotides are TGTGCCAGCAGTGAAACCGGGTTTGCCACAACTAATGAAAAACTGTTTTTT. Protein sequence: CASSETGFATTNEKLFF. The J gene is TRBJ1-4, the V gene TRBV25-1; D not certain. CDR3 length: 17 amino acids. Germline V gene sequence: CDR1 MGHDK, CDR2 SYGVNS. V gave up 2 bases and J gave up 0 bases, with 13 bases separating them.

This chain uses TRBV2 with TRBJ2-3, with D possibly TRBD1 on 5 matching bases. Germline lookup yields CDR1 SNHLY and CDR2 FYNNEI. This CDR3 is built from 13 residues. Trimming removed 6 bases from V and 5 bases from J, with 12 bases in between. CDR3 amino acids: CASRTATRDTQYF. CDR3 in DNA: TGTGCCAGCAGGACAGCCACAAGAGATACGCAGTATTTT.

The chain combines TRBV28 with TRBJ2-7, with D hard to call. Trimming removed 6 bases from V and 0 bases from J, with 12 bases in between. The length of the CDR3 is 14 residues. Germline V gene sequence: CDR1 MDHEN, CDR2 SYDVKM. The CDR3 coding sequence is TGTGCCAGCAGCGGTCGCGGTCTCTCCTACGAGCAGTACTTC. Its translation is CASSGRGLSYEQYF.

The rearrangement uses TRBV29-1 and TRBJ2-7; D remains ambiguous. Germline CDR1 and CDR2: SQVTM and ANQGSEA. V was trimmed by 6 bases and J by 4 bases, leaving 7 bases between them. This CDR3 region has 10 residues. This CDR3 is CSVLIYEQYF. CDR3 DNA: TGCAGCGTCCTGATTTACGAGCAGTACTTC.

This rearrangement joins TRBV4-1 to TRBJ2-7; 9 positions match TRBD1. CDR3 length: 15 residues. The germline gives CDR1 MGHRA, CDR2 YSYEKL. Trimming took 4 bases from V and 2 from J; bases not matched to a gene: 6. Here the CDR3 reads CASSPQNRGPYEQYF. The DNA for the CDR3 is TGCGCCAGCAGCCCCCAAAACAGGGGGCCCTACGAGCAGTACTTC.

As DNA, the CDR3 is TGTGCCAGTACAGGGGGGTATGAGCAGTTCTTC. Its protein product is CASTGGYEQFF. The gene calls are TRBV6-1 and TRBJ2-1, with 8 bases lining up with TRBD1. The germline V gene has CDR1 MNHNS and CDR2 SASEGT. CDR3 length: 11 amino acids. Trimming cost V 9 bases and J 8 bases; bases outside gene matches: 3.

J is TRBJ2-5 and V is TRBV7-3; D is undetermined. The length of the CDR3 is 13 residues. Germline CDR1 is SGHTA and CDR2 is FQGTGA. Trimming took 4 bases from V and 7 from J, leaving 13 bases between them. For the CDR3, the DNA is TGTGCCAGCAGCTCGTACGAATCAGGGACCCAGTACTTC. The encoded protein is CASSSYESGTQYF.

This chain uses TRBV6-5 with TRBJ2-2, with no clear D. V was clipped by 5 bases and J by 1 base, with 11 bases between them. Germline-derived CDR1 and CDR2 are MNHEY and SVGAGI. There are 15 residues in the CDR3. CDR3 DNA: TGTGCCAGCAGTCTCGCCCGGTGGAACACCGGGGAGCTGTTTTTT. It codes for CASSLARWNTGELFF.

This sequence joins TRBV9 and TRBJ1-4; 10 bases line up with TRBD1. The CDR3 runs 16 residues. CDR1 and CDR2 (germline): SGDLS, YYNGEE. V lost 3 bases and J lost 2; bases outside the gene matches: 4. The CDR3 spells CASSARTGGTNEKLFF. The CDR3, as DNA: TGTGCCAGCAGCGCCCGGACAGGGGGGACTAATGAAAAACTGTTTTTT.

With respect to this clone: This sample also contains other DNA sequences that code for the same CDR3. The chain employs TRBV13 and TRBJ2-7; the match to TRBD1 covers 8 bases. J was trimmed by 1 base and V by 5 bases; bases with no gene match: 4. The V gene's germline CDR1 is PRHDT and CDR2 FYEKMQ (reference sequence). The CDR3 sequence is 14 residues long. CDR3 sequence: CASSPGQGSYEQYF. In DNA, the CDR3 is TGTGCCAGCAGCCCAGGACAGGGATCCTACGAGCAGTACTTC.

The CDR3 DNA reads TGTGCCAGCAGTTACTCCGCCGGTTGGGGTATCCACGAGCAGTACTTC. Its translation: CASSYSAGWGIHEQYF. The chain joins TRBV6-6 to TRBJ2-7; no firm D call. The V gene's germline CDR1 is MNHNY and CDR2 SVGAGI (reference sequence). CDR3 length equals 16 residues. Trimming removed 0 bases at V and 5 bases at J, with 17 bases between.

This clone was found once. CDR3: CASSQVGSSGNTIYF. CDR3 in DNA: TGCGCCAGCAGCCAAGTCGGGAGCTCTGGAAACACCATATATTTT. The rearrangement joins TRBV4-3 to TRBJ1-3; the D is unclear. V shed 1 base and J shed 0 bases, with 7 bases lying between them. CDR1 is LGHNA and CDR2 is YSLEER in the germline V gene. The CDR3 contains 15 residues.

The J gene is TRBJ1-5, the V gene TRBV6-6, with D tentatively TRBD1 (5 bases). The ends were cut back, 2 bases at V and 5 bases at J, with 13 bases in the middle. Germline V lookup: CDR1 MNHNY, CDR2 SVGAGI (reference sequence). The CDR3 extends over 15 amino acids. The DNA for the CDR3 is TGTGCCAGCAGTTACGACATCGGGGGTTATCAGCCCCAGCATTTT. This sequence encodes CASSYDIGGYQPQHF.

The V call is TRBV27, the J call TRBJ2-7; D is unclear. This CDR3 spans 14 amino acids. V was cut by 5 bases and J by 5 bases, with 16 bases left in between. Germline V gene data show CDR1 as MNHEY and CDR2 as SMNVEV (reference sequence). The CDR3 reads CASSQNFYLDEQYF. The CDR3 bases are TGTGCCAGCAGTCAAAACTTTTATCTGGACGAGCAGTACTTC.

CDR3 bases: TGTGCCAGCAATAGGGGGCAGACCCCTTACAATGAGCAGTTCTTC. Translating it yields CASNRGQTPYNEQFF. The chain has TRBV28 and TRBJ2-1; 7 nucleotides match TRBD1. The CDR3 sequence is 15 residues long. From germline, CDR1 is MDHEN and CDR2 SYDVKM. The V segment lost 7 bases and the J segment 4 bases; nucleotides outside the gene matches: 10.

The chain couples TRBV7-9 to TRBJ1-1; perhaps TRBD1 as D (5 bases). In germline, CDR1 is SEHNR, CDR2 FQNEAQ (reference sequence). The CDR3 runs 14 residues. V dropped 0 bases and J dropped 5 bases, with 10 bases sitting between them. CDR3 nucleotide sequence: TGTGCCAGCAGCTTAGCTGGGGGAGGAACTGAAGCTTTCTTT. This sequence encodes CASSLAGGGTEAFF.

V is TRBV4-1 and J is TRBJ1-1, with TRBD1 identical over 8 bases. Germline CDR1 and CDR2: MGHRA and YSYEKL. The CDR3 sequence is 16 residues long. V lost 6 bases to trimming and J lost 4 bases; unmatched junction nucleotides: 13. CDR3 DNA: TGCGCCAGCAGTCCCGGACAGGGTGAATGGGGCACTGAAGCTTTCTTT. This codes for CASSPGQGEWGTEAFF.

The rearrangement joins TRBV11-1 to TRBJ2-7, with 10 bases aligning to TRBD1. J lost 5 bases, V lost 5 bases, and 9 bases had no gene match. The germline gives CDR1 SGHAT, CDR2 FQDESV (reference sequence). The CDR3 is 15 amino acids. CDR3 DNA: TGTGCCAGCAGCCCACGGGACAGGGGAGGCGACGAGCAGTACTTC. Protein sequence: CASSPRDRGGDEQYF.